The T cell receptor beta chain described here comes from a study of T cells after yellow fever vaccination. Study-wide points: Clones that expanded after primary vaccination mostly reappeared after the booster (96% CD4, 80% to 90% CD8). There was a small share of clonotypes that showed up in both the CD4 and CD8 compartments. Although the secondary response was weaker, it peaked faster, at day 5 versus 15.

Ten or more counts support this clonotype. The antigen remains unidentified. Universal primer sites and UMIs were introduced during 5'RACE template-switching synthesis of TCR cDNA. TCRdb fed the 5' RACE reads into MiXCR, producing one record per CDR3 protein. The sample includes tens of thousands of distinct CDR3 sequences, 6% to 7.5% of them seen just once. CDR1 and CDR2 (germline): SGDLS, YYNGEE. This CDR3 contains 18 residues. The V segment lost 3 bases and the J segment 0 bases; nucleotides outside the gene matches: 6. This TCR was sampled from a man under 40 who received the YFV17D yellow fever vaccine. The sample here was CD8+ T cells sorted from PBMCs, taken 15 days after the yellow fever booster vaccination. This sequence joins TRBV9 and TRBJ2-2, with TRBD2 matching 12 bases. CDR3 loop: CASSGTTSGGSNTGELFF. CDR3 coding DNA: TGTGCCAGCAGCGGGACGACTAGCGGGGGATCGAACACCGGGGAGCTGTTTTTT.